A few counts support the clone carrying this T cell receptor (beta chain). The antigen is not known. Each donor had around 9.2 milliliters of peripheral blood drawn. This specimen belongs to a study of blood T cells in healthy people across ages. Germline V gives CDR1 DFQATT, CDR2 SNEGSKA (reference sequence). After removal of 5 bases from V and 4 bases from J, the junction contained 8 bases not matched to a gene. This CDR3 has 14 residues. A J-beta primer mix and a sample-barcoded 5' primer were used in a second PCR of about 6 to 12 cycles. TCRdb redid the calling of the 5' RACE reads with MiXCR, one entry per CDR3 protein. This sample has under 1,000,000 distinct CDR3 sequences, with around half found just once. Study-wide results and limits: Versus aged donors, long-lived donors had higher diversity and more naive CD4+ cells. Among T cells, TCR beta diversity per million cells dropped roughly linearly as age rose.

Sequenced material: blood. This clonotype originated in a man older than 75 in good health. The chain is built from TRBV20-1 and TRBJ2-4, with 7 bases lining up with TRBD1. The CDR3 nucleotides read TGCAGTGCTCCCGGGACAGCCGAGAAAAACATTCAGTACTTC. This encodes CSAPGTAEKNIQYF.